The T cell receptor beta chain under discussion was sequenced for a study of T cell repertoires in cytomegalovirus infection. Turning to the study itself: Used in the study were CMV epitopes, some recently identified and HLA-C-restricted, others well-studied and HLA-B-restricted. Study-level results: Summed frequency of shared TCR beta families picked out CMV carriers who also had the relevant HLA. HLA-C-restricted TCR beta clonotypes specific for CMV led the ex vivo response.

This clonotype came up many times. Its specificity is not known. TCRdb recomputed calls from the reads with MiXCR, one row per CDR3 protein. This table holds about 350,000 distinct CDR3 sequences, about a third found once. The CDR3 has 14 residues. Trimming removed 3 bases from V and 1 base from J, with 9 bases in between. CDR1 and CDR2 (germline): MDHEN, SYDVKM. The chain employs TRBV28 and TRBJ1-1; D is perhaps TRBD1 (5 bases). The sequenced sample was cultured PBMCs, obtained from culture after CMV antigen stimulation. This receptor was obtained from a human donor in good health (CMV status not recorded). Some clones in this sample may be carry-over from other donors' samples. Here the CDR3 reads CASSFTGRNTEAFF. The CDR3 coding sequence is TGTGCCAGCAGTTTCACAGGTAGGAACACTGAAGCTTTCTTT. The entire variable domain, with the rest obtained from reference TRBV28 and TRBJ1-1, is as follows: DVKVTQSSRYLVKRTGEKVFLECVQDMDHENMFWYRQDPGLGLRLIYFSYDVKMKEKGDIPEGYSVSREKKERFSLILESASTNQTSMYLCASSFTGRNTEAFFGQGTRLTVV.